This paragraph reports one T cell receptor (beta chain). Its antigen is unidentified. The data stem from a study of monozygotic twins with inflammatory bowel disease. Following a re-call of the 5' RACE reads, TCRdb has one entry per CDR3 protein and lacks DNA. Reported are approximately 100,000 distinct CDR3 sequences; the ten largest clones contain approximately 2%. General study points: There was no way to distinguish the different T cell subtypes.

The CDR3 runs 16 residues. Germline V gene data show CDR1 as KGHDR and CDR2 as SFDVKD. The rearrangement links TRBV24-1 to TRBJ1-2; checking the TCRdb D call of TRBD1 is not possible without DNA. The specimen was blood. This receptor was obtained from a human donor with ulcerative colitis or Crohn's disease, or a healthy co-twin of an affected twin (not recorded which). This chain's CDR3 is CATSELRDSELYGYTF.